These 23 T cell receptor beta chains came from one sample sequenced in a study of shared clonotypes between healthy human individuals. Method: immunoSEQ multiplex PCR; TCRdb's copy keeps in-frame clones and lacks some. Of about 1.5 million clones detected, approximately 98% appear once; the ten largest clones hold 0.45%. Sequencing was carried out using naive CD4+ T cells sorted from blood. Subset of the sample: CD45RA+ positively selected. The receptors here all came from a man aged 30-40 years in good health.

CDR3 sequence: CASSPPSAGGINEQFF. The CDR3 bases are TGTGCCAGCTCACCACCGTCAGCGGGAGGCATCAATGAGCAGTTCTTC. The genes are TRBV18 and TRBJ2-1; 9 bases are shared with TRBD2. Germline CDR1 KGHSH, CDR2 LQKENI. V was pared by 0 bases and J by 6 bases, with 6 bases of the junction left unmatched. The CDR3 has 16 residues.

The chain carries TRBV6-6 and TRBJ1-3; D not resolved. This CDR3 is 11 amino acids long. V was clipped by 9 bases and J by 7 bases, with 10 bases between them. CDR1 and CDR2 (germline): MNHNY, SVGAGI (reference sequence). Written as DNA, the CDR3 is TGTGCCAGTCATCTTGGGAACACCATATATTTT. It yields the protein CASHLGNTIYF.

J is TRBJ2-7 and V is TRBV19, with 11 bases lining up with TRBD2. The CDR3 sequence is 17 residues long. The ends lost 10 bases at V and 2 bases at J; junction bases unmatched: 16. CDR1 and CDR2 from the germline V gene are LNHDA and SQIVND (reference sequence). CDR3 amino acids: CATSRGLAVQGAYEQYF. DNA for the CDR3: TGTGCCACCTCGAGGGGACTAGCGGTCCAGGGGGCCTACGAGCAGTACTTC.

This clone was detected only once. The chain couples TRBV2 to TRBJ2-7, with 8 bases lining up with TRBD1. CDR3 length: 15 amino acids. From germline, CDR1 is SNHLY and CDR2 FYNNEI. V lost 8 bases and J lost 0; bases outside the gene matches: 9. The CDR3 sequence is CASGKTGAGSYEQYF. The CDR3 DNA reads TGTGCCAGCGGGAAGACAGGGGCCGGCTCCTACGAGCAGTACTTC.

The chain joins TRBV7-6 to TRBJ2-5, with 9 bases fitting TRBD1. V lost 5 bases, J lost 3 bases, and 7 bases stayed unmatched. From germline, CDR1 is SGHVS and CDR2 FNYEAQ. This CDR3 is built from 15 residues. The CDR3 DNA follows: TGTGCCAGCAGCCCCGGGACAGGGAGAGAAGAGACCCAGTACTTC. This translates into CASSPGTGREETQYF.

The chain is built from TRBV14 and TRBJ2-7; D possibly uses TRBD1 or TRBD2 (5 bases each). The ends were cut back, 2 bases at V and 0 bases at J, with 23 bases in the middle. CDR3 length: 19 residues. Germline assignment: CDR1 SGHDN and CDR2 FVKESK. CDR3 sequence (DNA): TGTGCCAGCAGCCAAAAGACTCAACCCGGGGACCTTAGCTCCTACGAGCAGTACTTC. It specifies CASSQKTQPGDLSSYEQYF.

The chain uses TRBV28 and TRBJ2-3; D is unclear. This CDR3 is 12 amino acids long. V was cut by 8 bases and J by 0 bases, with 6 bases left in between. Germline assignment: CDR1 MDHEN and CDR2 SYDVKM. The CDR3, as DNA: TGTGCCAGCGCCTCTAGCACAGATACGCAGTATTTT. This gives the protein CASASSTDTQYF.

J is TRBJ2-5 and V is TRBV7-2; possible D gene TRBD2, 6 bases. V was pared by 5 bases and J by 4 bases, with 17 bases between. Germline assignment: CDR1 SGHTA and CDR2 FQGNSA. There are 15 residues in the CDR3. CDR3 in amino acids: CASSLRTGVLETQYF. In nucleotides, the CDR3 is TGTGCCAGCAGCCTCCGGACGGGGGTTCTAGAGACCCAGTACTTC.

The gene calls are TRBV28 and TRBJ1-5; 7 nucleotides align to TRBD1. The trim removed 7 bases at V and 7 bases at J, leaving 4 bases unmatched. Germline V gene sequence: CDR1 MDHEN, CDR2 SYDVKM. This CDR3 is 12 amino acids long. The CDR3 nucleotides are TGTGCCAGCACAATAGGGGGCCAGCCCCAGCATTTT. Encoded protein: CASTIGGQPQHF.

The chain has TRBV18 and TRBJ2-3; D may be TRBD1 (6 bases). Trimming cost V 0 bases and J 5 bases, with 12 bases left between them. Germline assignment: CDR1 KGHSH and CDR2 LQKENI. The CDR3 runs to 15 residues. CDR3 sequence reads: CASSPPGIGGDTQYF. Written as DNA, the CDR3 is TGTGCCAGCTCACCACCAGGCATAGGGGGAGATACGCAGTATTTT.

This chain joins TRBV18 and TRBJ1-2, with 9 nucleotides matching TRBD1. V lost 3 bases to trimming and J lost 3 bases; unmatched junction nucleotides: 5. The germline V gene has CDR1 KGHSH and CDR2 LQKENI. This CDR3 comprises 15 residues. CDR3 amino acids: CASSPEGQGHYGYTF. In DNA, the CDR3 is TGTGCCAGCTCACCTGAGGGACAGGGACACTATGGCTACACCTTC.

This clone was recorded once. V usage is TRBV29-1 and J usage is TRBJ2-3; TRBD2 aligns across 7 bases. This CDR3 has 15 amino acids. Trimming took 5 bases from V and 3 from J; bases not matched to a gene: 11. Germline V gives CDR1 SQVTM, CDR2 ANQGSEA. The CDR3: CSVRIPWGLTDTQYF. CDR3 coding DNA: TGCAGCGTTCGGATACCTTGGGGACTAACAGATACGCAGTATTTT.

The V and J genes are TRBV9 and TRBJ2-7; D is uncertain. V was shortened by 4 bases and J by 5 bases, with 19 bases between the two germline ends. Per the germline V gene, CDR1 is SGDLS and CDR2 is YYNGEE. This CDR3 contains 15 residues. CDR3: CASSSMLGWADEQYF. CDR3 DNA sequence: TGTGCCAGCAGCTCTATGCTGGGTTGGGCCGACGAGCAGTACTTC.

The chain recombines TRBV9 with TRBJ1-2; D is possibly TRBD1 (5 bases). The germline V gene has CDR1 SGDLS and CDR2 YYNGEE. The CDR3 contains 14 residues. Trimming removed 4 bases at V and 3 bases at J, with 13 bases between. CDR3 sequence reads: CASSSGRGDYGYTF. CDR3 in DNA: TGTGCCAGCAGCTCTGGGCGAGGGGACTATGGCTACACCTTC.

The V and J genes are TRBV13 and TRBJ1-2; D not resolved. Deletions cut 3 bases from V and 2 bases from J, with 7 bases between. CDR1 is PRHDT, CDR2 FYEKMQ, per germline (reference sequence). The CDR3 length is 13 residues. The CDR3 region has the DNA TGTGCCAGCAGCTTTAAAGTCAACTATGGCTACACCTTC. It codes for CASSFKVNYGYTF.

This chain uses TRBV30 with TRBJ1-2; D remains unclear. V was clipped by 1 base and J by 1 base, with 10 bases between them. This CDR3 contains 14 residues. Per germline, CDR1 GTSNPN and CDR2 SVGIG (reference sequence). The CDR3 here is CAWSGYSNNYGYTF. CDR3 DNA: TGTGCCTGGAGTGGGTACAGCAATAACTATGGCTACACCTTC.

This sequence joins TRBV9 and TRBJ1-2, with D perhaps TRBD1 (6 bases). CDR1 is SGDLS and CDR2 is YYNGEE in the germline V gene. The V and J ends lost 4 bases and 7 bases respectively, with 17 bases between them. This CDR3 comprises 14 residues. In DNA, the CDR3 is TGTGCCAGCAGCCTCCTATGGGGGGGCGGTGGCTACACCTTC. Its translation is CASSLLWGGGGYTF.

The rearrangement joins TRBV6-1 to TRBJ1-1, with D unresolved. V lost 4 bases and J 3 bases, leaving 12 bases between the germline ends. This CDR3 has 14 residues. CDR1 and CDR2 (germline): MNHNS, SASEGT. CDR3 nucleotide sequence: TGTGCCAGCAGTGCTGGGCAGAGTGACACTGAAGCTTTCTTT. Protein: CASSAGQSDTEAFF.

The chain employs TRBV28 and TRBJ2-5; perhaps TRBD1 as D (7 bases). The length of the CDR3 is 14 residues. V was shortened by 7 bases and J by 0 bases, with 12 bases between the two germline ends. From germline, CDR1 is MDHEN and CDR2 SYDVKM. In DNA form, the CDR3 reads TGTGCCAGCACAGGGGGAGGTTACCAAGAGACCCAGTACTTC. It yields the protein CASTGGGYQETQYF.

This chain connects TRBV28 to TRBJ2-5, with a weak D call TRBD1 (6 bases). Trimming pared 8 bases from V and 1 base from J, leaving 8 bases between. This CDR3 contains 12 residues. Germline V gives CDR1 MDHEN, CDR2 SYDVKM. CDR3 sequence (DNA): TGTGCCAGCCAGGACAGCCAAGAGACCCAGTACTTC. As protein: CASQDSQETQYF.

The V gene is TRBV29-1, the J gene TRBJ1-2, with TRBD1 matching 9 bases. CDR3 length equals 13 residues. Losses at the gene ends were 6 bases for V and 7 bases for J; bases not matched to a gene: 9. Germline V gene sequence: CDR1 SQVTM, CDR2 ANQGSEA. CDR3 loop: CSVPGQGVGGYTF. In nucleotides, the CDR3 is TGCAGCGTCCCGGGACAGGGTGTTGGTGGCTACACCTTC.

The gene calls are TRBV11-2 and TRBJ2-1; 8 bases are shared with TRBD2. Germline V lookup: CDR1 SGHAT, CDR2 FQNNGV. The length of the CDR3 is 13 residues. V shed 4 bases and J 10 bases; nucleotides not matched to a gene: 6. CDR3 region: CASSWALAGEQFF. As DNA, the CDR3 is TGTGCCAGCAGCTGGGCGTTAGCGGGGGAGCAGTTCTTC.

The chain employs TRBV4-1 and TRBJ1-2; D is perhaps TRBD1 (6 bases). V was clipped by 1 base and J by 4 bases, with 13 bases between them. CDR3 length: 15 residues. Germline CDR1 MGHRA, CDR2 YSYEKL. The DNA of the CDR3 is TGCGCCAGCAGCCAAGCAAACAGGGAATCCTATGGCTACACCTTC. Protein: CASSQANRESYGYTF.